This T cell receptor beta chain was identified during a study of esophageal squamous cell carcinoma under preoperative chemotherapy. Time point given: before preoperative PTX-NDP chemotherapy. Germline CDR1 and CDR2: SGHTA and FQGNSA. The CDR3 is 15 amino acids. TCRdb itself ran the PCR reads through MiXCR, one entry per CDR3 protein. The sample includes over 13,000 distinct CDR3 sequences, 60% of them seen just once. The rearrangement links TRBV7-2 to TRBJ2-1; 10 bases fit TRBD1. Near its end, the DNA agrees better with TRBJ2-7, so the J call may be wrong. The TCR sequence derives from a human donor with esophageal squamous cell carcinoma. The donor label of this sample is uncertain. The specimen was taken from a patient given preoperative chemotherapy. The CDR3 is CASSLAGTGVYEQYF. The CDR3 DNA sequence: TGTGCCAGCAGCCTCGCCGGGACAGGGGTGTACGAGCAGTACTTC.